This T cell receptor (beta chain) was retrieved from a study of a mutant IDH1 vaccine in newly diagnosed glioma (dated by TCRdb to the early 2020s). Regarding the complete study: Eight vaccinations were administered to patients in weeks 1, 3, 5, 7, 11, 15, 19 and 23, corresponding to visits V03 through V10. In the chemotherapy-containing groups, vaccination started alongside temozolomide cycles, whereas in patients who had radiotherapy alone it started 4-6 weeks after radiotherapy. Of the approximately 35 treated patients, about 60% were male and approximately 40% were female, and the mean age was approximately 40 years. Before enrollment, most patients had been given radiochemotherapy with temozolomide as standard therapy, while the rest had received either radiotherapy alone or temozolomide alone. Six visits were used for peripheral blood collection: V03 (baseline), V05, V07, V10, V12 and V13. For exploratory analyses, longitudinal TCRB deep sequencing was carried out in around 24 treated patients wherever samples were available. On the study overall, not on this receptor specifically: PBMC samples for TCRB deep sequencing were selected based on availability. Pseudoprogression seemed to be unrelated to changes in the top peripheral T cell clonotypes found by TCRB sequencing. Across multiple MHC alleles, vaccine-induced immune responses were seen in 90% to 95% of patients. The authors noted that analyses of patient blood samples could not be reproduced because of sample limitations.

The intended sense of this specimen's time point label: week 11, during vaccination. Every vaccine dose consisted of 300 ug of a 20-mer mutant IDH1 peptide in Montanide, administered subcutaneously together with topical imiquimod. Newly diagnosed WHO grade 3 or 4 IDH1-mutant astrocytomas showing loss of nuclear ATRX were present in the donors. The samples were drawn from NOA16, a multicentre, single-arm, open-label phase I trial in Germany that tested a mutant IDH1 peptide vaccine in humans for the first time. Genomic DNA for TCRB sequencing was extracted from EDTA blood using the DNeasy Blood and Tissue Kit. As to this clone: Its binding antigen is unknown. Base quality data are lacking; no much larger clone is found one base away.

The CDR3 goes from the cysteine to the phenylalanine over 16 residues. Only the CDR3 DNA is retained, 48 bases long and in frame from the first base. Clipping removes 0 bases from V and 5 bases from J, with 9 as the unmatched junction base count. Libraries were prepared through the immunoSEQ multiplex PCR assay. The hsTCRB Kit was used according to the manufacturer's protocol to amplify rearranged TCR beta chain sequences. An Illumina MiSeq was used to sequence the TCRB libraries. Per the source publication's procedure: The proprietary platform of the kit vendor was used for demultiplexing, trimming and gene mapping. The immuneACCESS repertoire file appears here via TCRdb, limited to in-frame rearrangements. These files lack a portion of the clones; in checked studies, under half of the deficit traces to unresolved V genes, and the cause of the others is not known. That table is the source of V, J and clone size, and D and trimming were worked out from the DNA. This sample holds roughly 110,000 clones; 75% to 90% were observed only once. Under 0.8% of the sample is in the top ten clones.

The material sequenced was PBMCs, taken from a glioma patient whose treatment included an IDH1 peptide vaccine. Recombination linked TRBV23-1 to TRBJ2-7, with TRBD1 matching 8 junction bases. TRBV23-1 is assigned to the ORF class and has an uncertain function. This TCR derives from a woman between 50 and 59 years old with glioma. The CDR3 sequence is CASSQSIRGLWHEQYF. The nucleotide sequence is TGCGCCAGCAGTCAATCGATCAGGGGGCTTTGGCACGAGCAGTACTTC.